This T cell receptor (beta chain) was recorded in a study of T cells after posttransplantation cyclophosphamide. Study results and limitations: Later blood repertoires were often dominated by clones from the donor CD8+ memory compartment. Recipient CMV seropositivity and CMV reactivation strongly tracked TRB clonality. TRB overlap between skin or GI tissue T cells and blood was limited.

Cells defined as naive were viable CD3+CD4+ or CD3+CD8+ and CCR7+CD45RA+CD45RO-CD95-CD27+CD28+. On the day of bone marrow donation, the related graft donor provided peripheral blood. A note on this clone: Its antigen remains unidentified.

V lost 5 bases to trimming and J lost 1 base; unmatched junction nucleotides: 9. This CDR3 contains 16 residues. CDR1 and CDR2 from the germline V gene are LNHDA and SQIVND (reference sequence). Assay: immunoSEQ multiplex PCR; the TCRdb copy retains only in-frame clones and omits some. This sample has 25,000 to 35,000 clones, with around nine tenths found just once. The chain uses TRBV19 and TRBJ2-3; 7 positions match TRBD1. Material: naive CD4+ T cells sorted from PBMCs. The clonotype comes from a woman aged 55-69 years in good health, CMV-negative, and a related stem cell transplant donor. The CDR3 protein is CASSSKTGLRTDTQYF. CDR3 nucleotides: TGTGCCAGTAGTTCAAAGACAGGGCTACGCACAGATACGCAGTATTTT. Supplemented by reference TRBV19 and TRBJ2-3, the full variable domain reads DGGITQSPKYLFRKEGQNVTLSCEQNLNHDAMYWYRQDPGQGLRLIYYSQIVNDFQKGDIAEGYSVSREKKESFPLTVTSAQKNPTAFYLCASSSKTGLRTDTQYFGPGTRLTVL.